A selection of T cell receptor beta chains follows, all from one sample in a study of T cells in tumors after PD-1 blockade. Some clones are missing from TCRdb's copy, which holds only in-frame ones; the method was immunoSEQ multiplex PCR. The data contain approximately 60,000 clones, around 80% of them singletons. This sample comprised PBMCs, obtained before anti-PD-1 treatment. The source is a human donor with basal cell carcinoma. The conserved cysteine and the conserved F or W are not part of the CDR3 here. The D gene is left open where the match is weak. Size is stated for part of the rows, as once, few or many counts, or as a class when the clone is expanded.

.	.	TRBV5-6	TRBJ1-3	ASSPRLQNTIY
once	.	TRBV9	TRBJ2-2	ASSESAGELF
.	.	TRBV15	TRBJ2-1	ATSRGGGGVQF
.	TRBD2	TRBV6-1	TRBJ2-7	ASSDSGGANEQY
few	.	TRBV5-1	TRBJ2-1	ASSPLGGGTYNEQF
.	.	TRBV6-5	TRBJ1-2	AGLRGRDYGYT
.	.	TRBV10-3	TRBJ2-1	AISSHGSSSEQF
few	.	TRBV20-1	TRBJ2-3	SASPEGGTQY
.	.	TRBV19	TRBJ2-2	ASSKMGSNTGELF
few	.	TRBV7-2	TRBJ1-1	ASSLTGNTEAF
once	.	TRBV4-1	TRBJ1-2	ASSQADRNYGYT
.	TRBD2	TRBV6-1	TRBJ2-1	ASSEVAGDYNEQF
once	.	TRBV3-1/TRBV3-2	TRBJ1-1	ASSQDWVGEAF
.	.	TRBV6-2/TRBV6-3	TRBJ1-2	ASSYALYVYT
once	.	TRBV15	TRBJ2-7	ATSRALRGGFGYEQY
.	.	TRBV2	TRBJ1-1	ASRIQGVGNTEAF
few	.	TRBV12-3/TRBV12-4	TRBJ2-1	ASSSDWGQF
few	.	TRBV20-1	TRBJ1-2	SVQYGDGYT
few	.	TRBV7-9	TRBJ1-1	ASSPPLASGRLNTEAF
.	.	TRBV7-2	TRBJ2-1	ASSFTRQDNEQF
.	.	TRBV7-3	TRBJ1-1	ASSLTGGRGNTEAF
.	TRBD2	TRBV15	TRBJ2-2	ATSTGLAADTGELF
.	.	TRBV6-5	TRBJ1-6	ASSYLSTGNSPLH
once	.	TRBV9	TRBJ1-5	ASSVGANQPQH
.	TRBD1	TRBV11-3	TRBJ2-7	ASSLTGTGLSEQY
.	.	TRBV7-9	TRBJ2-2	ASSRGENTGELF
.	.	TRBV5-1	TRBJ2-3	ASSLRGLGSDTQY
.	.	TRBV21-1	TRBJ2-5	ASSKLWRGDPSEQETQY
few	.	TRBV30	TRBJ1-2	AWSEGGAPNYGYT